Shown below are 21 T cell receptor beta chains from a single sample sequenced in a study of T cells in Graves' hyperthyroidism and ophthalmopathy (dated by TCRdb to about 2019). Library prep was done by multiplex PCR. The run used an Illumina HiSeq 2000. The TCR beta CDR3 regions were amplified from the RNA transcripts. For the first round of RT-PCR on the TCR CDR3, the HTBI primer set was used together with the Qiagen OneStep RT-PCR kit. The public reads were quality trimmed at Q25 with fastp and then assembled into clones with MiXCR by TCRdb, keeping productive beta chains. One record per CDR3 amino acid sequence lists the most common genes and DNA. In this sample the table shows hundreds of thousands of distinct CDR3 sequences, roughly 46% of which occur a single time. Approximately 6.8% of the sample belongs to the ten largest clones. The sequenced material came from peripheral blood or thyroid tissue (not recorded which). Source of these receptors: an adult man with Graves' disease, either hyperthyroidism or ophthalmopathy (not recorded which).

As for this clonotype: One end of the junction does not line up with germline, which may come from a read error. The chain recombines TRBV5-1 with TRBJ1-2, with D perhaps TRBD1 (6 bases). The CDR3 covers 12 residues. Germline-derived CDR1 and CDR2 are SGHRS and YFSETQ. In DNA form, the CDR3 reads TGTGCCAGCAGCTTGGTGACAGGCGGCGACACCTTC. Translated, it gives CASSLVTGGDTF.

The rearrangement links TRBV7-9 to TRBJ2-7, with a weak D call TRBD2 (6 bases). The CDR3 is 15 residues long. Trimming stripped 2 bases from V and 2 bases from J, with 13 bases between. Germline CDR1 reads SEHNR; CDR2 reads FQNEAQ (reference sequence). The CDR3 region is CASSLHGSGPYEQYF. CDR3 sequence (DNA): TGTGCCAGCAGCTTACATGGTAGCGGACCCTACGAGCAGTACTTC.

With regard to this clonotype: This may arise from a read error, as a much more abundant clone is one base away. V usage is TRBV20-1 and J usage is TRBJ2-2, with 7 positions matching TRBD2. V lost 3 bases and J lost 0; bases outside the gene matches: 4. This CDR3 comprises 15 residues. CDR1 is DFQATT, CDR2 SNEGSKA, per germline (reference sequence). The CDR3 coding sequence is TGCAGTGCTAGTAAGCGGGGCGCGAACACCGGGGAGCTGTTTTTT. This translates into CSASKRGANTGELFF.

This clonotype has only a few counts. The chain carries TRBV20-1 and TRBJ1-5; the D gene is possibly TRBD1 (6 bases). Germline assignment: CDR1 DFQATT and CDR2 SNEGSKA (reference sequence). There are 14 residues in the CDR3. V was clipped by 4 bases and J by 3 bases, with 13 bases between them. CDR3 in DNA: TGCAGTGCTAAATGGACAGCCATCAATCAGCCCCAGCATTTT. Its translation is CSAKWTAINQPQHF.

Only a few counts were recorded for this clonotype. The chain has TRBV20-1 and TRBJ1-4, with D possibly being TRBD1 (5 bases). The germline V gene encodes CDR1 DFQATT and CDR2 SNEGSKA (reference sequence). CDR3 length: 13 amino acids. Trimming left V 0 bases short and J 5 bases short, with 7 bases between. The CDR3 spells CSARDGGNEKLFF. CDR3 nucleotides: TGCAGTGCTAGAGATGGGGGGAATGAAAAACTGTTTTTT.

This chain links TRBV19 with TRBJ1-1; weak D call: TRBD1 (5 bases). Per the germline V gene, CDR1 is LNHDA and CDR2 is SQIVND (reference sequence). The CDR3 covers 15 residues. V lost 6 bases and J 1 base, leaving 15 bases between the germline ends. DNA of the CDR3: TGTGCCAGTAGCAGACCAGGGTTGGAGAACACTGAAGCTTTCTTT. This gives the protein CASSRPGLENTEAFF.

This clonotype was found many times. V usage is TRBV20-1 and J usage is TRBJ2-5; 7 positions match TRBD2. Germline V gives CDR1 DFQATT, CDR2 SNEGSKA (reference sequence). CDR3 size: 16 residues. Unmatched junction bases numbered 12, after V lost 0 bases and J lost 5 bases. CDR3 DNA: TGCAGTGCTAGAGATGGCCAAACTAGCGTAGCGGAGACCCAGTACTTC. It translates to CSARDGQTSVAETQYF.

The rearrangement joins TRBV25-1 to TRBJ1-1; the match to TRBD1 covers 9 bases. J gave up 3 bases and V 4 bases, and 6 bases lay outside the gene matches. The CDR3 length is 15 residues. Germline CDR1 is MGHDK and CDR2 is SYGVNS. The DNA for the CDR3 is TGTGCCAGCAGTGCTACCGACAGGGGGGACACTGAAGCTTTCTTT. Translating it yields CASSATDRGDTEAFF.

The chain recombines TRBV12-3 or TRBV12-4 with TRBJ1-2; 7 bases match TRBD1. V shed 8 bases and J 2 bases; nucleotides not matched to a gene: 8. The CDR3 runs 14 residues. The CDR3 DNA is TGTGCCAGCGTTGAGGGGACAGTCAACTATGGCTACACCTTC. Its protein is CASVEGTVNYGYTF.

This clonotype was found a few times. The chain joins TRBV12-3 or TRBV12-4 to TRBJ1-2; D is unresolved. Trimming pared 7 bases from V and 4 bases from J, leaving 22 bases between. CDR3 size: 16 residues. CDR3 sequence (DNA): TGTGCCAGCAACCCCCCCAGCCCCGGGAACCCCTATGGCTACACCTTC. This translates into CASNPPSPGNPYGYTF.

This clonotype was counted only a few times. The chain employs TRBV20-1 and TRBJ1-1, with TRBD1 identical over 8 bases. V was pared by 1 base and J by 4 bases, with 5 bases of the junction left unmatched. The germline CDR1 and CDR2 sequences are DFQATT and SNEGSKA (reference sequence). This CDR3 is 14 amino acids long. For the CDR3, the DNA is TGCAGTGCTAGAGCAGGGGGCGCGGGCACTGAAGCTTTCTTT. This gives the protein CSARAGGAGTEAFF.

This chain links TRBV5-6 with TRBJ1-1; no reliable D call. The germline V gene has CDR1 SGHDT and CDR2 YYEEEE. The CDR3 extends over 15 amino acids. V was cut by 4 bases and J by 3 bases, with 16 bases left in between. The CDR3: CASSPTGLPDTEAFF. The CDR3 region has the DNA TGTGCCAGCAGCCCGACGGGTCTTCCCGACACTGAAGCTTTCTTT.

This clonotype was seen a handful of times. The gene calls are TRBV25-1 and TRBJ1-6; D remains ambiguous. V lost 6 bases and J lost 5, with 11 bases in between. Germline-derived CDR1 and CDR2 are MGHDK and SYGVNS. The CDR3 covers 14 residues. The CDR3, as DNA: TGTGCCAGCAGCCAAGATTCTAATAATTCACCCCTCCACTTT. Amino acids: CASSQDSNNSPLHF.

This clonotype was recorded a few times. The gene calls are TRBV7-9 and TRBJ1-4; a weak D match, TRBD1 (5 bases). Germline-derived CDR1 and CDR2 are SEHNR and FQNEAQ (reference sequence). V was clipped by 8 bases and J by 6 bases, with 13 bases between them. The CDR3 consists of 13 residues. CDR3 DNA sequence: TGTGCCAGCGGGTGGGGACTTGATGAAAAACTGTTTTTT. Its protein product is CASGWGLDEKLFF. Full variable domain (remainder filled in from reference TRBV7-9 and TRBJ1-4): DTGVSQNPRHKITKRGQNVTFRCDPISEHNRLYWYRQTLGQGPEFLTYFQNEAQLEKSRLLSDRFSAERPKGSFSTLEIQRTEQGDSAMYLCASGWGLDEKLFFGSGTQLSVL.

The V call is TRBV19, the J call TRBJ1-6, with D tentatively TRBD1 (6 bases). Germline CDR1 LNHDA, CDR2 SQIVND (reference sequence). The CDR3 has 14 amino acids. V gave up 3 bases and J gave up 5 bases, with 8 bases separating them. CDR3 in DNA: TGTGCCAGTAGTATTCAGGGGAATAATTCACCCCTCCACTTT. The encoded protein is CASSIQGNNSPLHF. The full variable domain, in which reference TRBV19 and TRBJ1-6 provide the parts outside the CDR3, is DGGITQSPKYLFRKEGQNVTLSCEQNLNHDAMYWYRQDPGQGLRLIYYSQIVNDFQKGDIAEGYSVSREKKESFPLTVTSAQKNPTAFYLCASSIQGNNSPLHFGNGTRLTVT.

The gene calls are TRBV7-2 and TRBJ1-2, with unresolved D. V was pared by 5 bases and J by 0 bases, with 19 bases between. This CDR3 comprises 17 residues. The germline V gene encodes CDR1 SGHTA and CDR2 FQGNSA. CDR3 sequence (DNA): TGTGCCAGCAGCCAAGATCTTAACCAGAATCCTAACTATGGCTACACCTTC. Its protein product is CASSQDLNQNPNYGYTF. The full variable domain, in which reference TRBV7-2 and TRBJ1-2 provide the parts outside the CDR3, is GAGVSQSPSNKVTEKGKDVELRCDPISGHTALYWYRQSLGQGLEFLIYFQGNSAPDKSGLPSDRFSAERTGGSVSTLTIQRTQQEDSAVYLCASSQDLNQNPNYGYTFGSGTRLTVV.

The chain links TRBV19 to TRBJ1-2; D is perhaps TRBD1 (6 bases). V shed 10 bases and J shed 6 bases, with 12 bases lying between them. The CDR3 loop spans 11 amino acids. Germline V gene lookup returns CDR1 LNHDA and CDR2 SQIVND (reference sequence). The CDR3 region is CATKEGDGYTF. The CDR3 DNA is TGTGCCACTAAAGAGGGGGATGGCTACACCTTC.

The chain recombines TRBV7-9 with TRBJ2-2, with D hard to call. From germline, CDR1 is SEHNR and CDR2 FQNEAQ (reference sequence). Trimming took off 2 bases at V and 4 bases at J, with 11 bases between the two ends. The CDR3 has 15 residues. CDR3 DNA sequence: TGTGCCAGCAGCTTATCGTTCTCCCTCACCGGGGAGCTGTTTTTT. This codes for CASSLSFSLTGELFF.

Of note for this clonotype: This may come from a read error, since a much larger clone is one base off. This chain uses TRBV2 with TRBJ2-7; D perhaps matches TRBD2 (5 bases). The end of the DNA fits TRBJ2-5 better, so the J call may be wrong. This CDR3 is built from 13 residues. The germline V gene encodes CDR1 SNHLY and CDR2 FYNNEI. CDR3 DNA: TGTGCCAGCAGTGACGGCGGGCAAGAGACCCAGTACTTC. Its protein product is CASSDGGQETQYF.

Only a few counts were recorded for this clonotype. The rearrangement joins TRBV7-2 to TRBJ1-2, with 7 bases matching TRBD1. Germline CDR1 SGHTA, CDR2 FQGNSA. The ends lost 5 bases at V and 3 bases at J; junction bases unmatched: 18. This CDR3 has 18 residues. For the CDR3, the DNA is TGTGCCAGCAGCCCTGCGCTAGGGAGAGGGGACAGATACTATGGCTACACCTTC. It yields the protein CASSPALGRGDRYYGYTF.

J is TRBJ2-7 and V is TRBV7-9, with D uncertain. The CDR3 runs to 14 residues. V gave up 6 bases and J gave up 3 bases, with 15 bases separating them. Germline lookup yields CDR1 SEHNR and CDR2 FQNEAQ (reference sequence). The CDR3 nucleotides read TGTGCCAGCAGTGAATGGTACGGAAACTACGAGCAGTACTTC. It specifies CASSEWYGNYEQYF.